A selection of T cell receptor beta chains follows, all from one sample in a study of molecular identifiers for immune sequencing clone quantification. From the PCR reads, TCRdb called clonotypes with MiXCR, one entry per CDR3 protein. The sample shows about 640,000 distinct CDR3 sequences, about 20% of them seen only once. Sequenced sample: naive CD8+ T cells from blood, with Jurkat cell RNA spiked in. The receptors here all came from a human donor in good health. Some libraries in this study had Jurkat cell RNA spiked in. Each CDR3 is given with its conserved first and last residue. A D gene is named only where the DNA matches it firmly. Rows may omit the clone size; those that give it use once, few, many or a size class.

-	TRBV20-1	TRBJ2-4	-	CSARGEAKNIQYF	TGCAGTGCTAGGGGGGAGGCCAAAAACATTCAGTACTTC
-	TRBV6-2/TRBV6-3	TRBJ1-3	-	CASTVGSGNTIYF	TGTGCCAGCACCGTTGGCTCTGGAAACACCATATATTTT
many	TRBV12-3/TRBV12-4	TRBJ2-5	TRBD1	CASSLAPGQVETQYF	TGTGCCAGCAGTTTAGCGCCGGGACAGGTGGAGACCCAGTACTTC
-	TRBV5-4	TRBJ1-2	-	CASSHQDPLLGGYTF	TGTGCCAGCAGCCACCAGGACCCACTACTTGGTGGCTACACCTTC
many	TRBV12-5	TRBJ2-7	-	CASGLYGAEQYF	TGTGCTAGTGGTTTGTACGGGGCCGAGCAGTACTTC
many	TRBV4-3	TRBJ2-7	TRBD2	CASSQDLGGSLNEQYF	TGCGCCAGCAGCCAAGATTTAGGCGGGAGTCTGAACGAGCAGTACTTC
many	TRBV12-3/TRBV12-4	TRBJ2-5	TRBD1	CASSLVGQKETQYF	TGTGCCAGCAGTTTAGTGGGACAGAAAGAGACCCAGTACTTC
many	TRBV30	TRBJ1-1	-	CAWSYRALGTEAFF	TGTGCCTGGAGTTATAGAGCCCTGGGCACTGAAGCTTTCTTT
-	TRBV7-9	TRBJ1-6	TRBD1	CASSPEDWTGGNSPLHF	TGTGCCAGCAGTCCGGAAGACTGGACAGGGGGCAATTCACCCCTCCACTTT
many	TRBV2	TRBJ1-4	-	CASSEGALTAEKLFF	TGTGCCAGCAGTGAAGGGGCCCTCACCGCTGAAAAACTGTTTTTT
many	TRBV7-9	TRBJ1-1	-	CASSLAYGFEKTEAFF	TGTGCCAGCAGCTTAGCTTACGGTTTCGAGAAGACTGAAGCTTTCTTT
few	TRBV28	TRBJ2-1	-	CASSLARQTYNEQFF	TGTGCCAGCAGTTTAGCCAGGCAAACCTACAATGAGCAGTTCTTC
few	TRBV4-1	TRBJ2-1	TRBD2	CASSQQVGGSVYNEQFF	TGCGCCAGCAGCCAACAGGTCGGGGGGAGTGTGTACAATGAGCAGTTCTTC
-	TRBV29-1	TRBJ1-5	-	CGAAVSLNRPQHF	TGCGGCGCCGCAGTTTCCCTCAATCGGCCCCAGCATTTT
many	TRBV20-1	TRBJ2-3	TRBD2	CSATLAGEITDTQYF	TGCAGTGCTACCCTAGCGGGGGAGATCACAGATACGCAGTATTTT
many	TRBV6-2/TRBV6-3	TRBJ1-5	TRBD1	CASSHRGYNQPQHF	TGTGCCAGCAGTCACAGGGGATACAATCAGCCCCAGCATTTT
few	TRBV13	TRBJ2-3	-	CASTTLQLIDTDTQYF	TGTGCCAGCACCACACTTCAACTAATAGACACAGATACGCAGTATTTT
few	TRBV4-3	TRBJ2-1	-	CASSQDSLSSYNEQFF	TGCGCCAGCAGCCAAGATTCTCTGAGCTCCTACAATGAGCAGTTCTTC
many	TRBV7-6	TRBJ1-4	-	CASSHIRGSDEKLFF	TGTGCCAGCAGCCACATACGGGGGTCAGATGAAAAACTGTTTTTT
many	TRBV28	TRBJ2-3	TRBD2	CASKRGTSGRLGIPDTQYF	TGTGCCAGCAAACGAGGGACTAGCGGGAGATTGGGGATACCCGATACGCAGTATTTT
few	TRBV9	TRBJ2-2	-	CASSDIQGPLPGELFF	TGTGCCAGCAGCGATATACAGGGTCCGCTGCCCGGGGAGCTGTTTTTT
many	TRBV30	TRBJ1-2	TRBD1	CAWSGWTGIDYGYTF	TGTGCCTGGAGTGGGTGGACAGGTATAGACTATGGCTACACCTTC
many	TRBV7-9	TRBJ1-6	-	CASSNAGGGSPLHF	TGTGCCAGCAGCAATGCAGGCGGCGGTTCACCCCTCCACTTT
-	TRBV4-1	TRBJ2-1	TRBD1	CASSQADRPNEQFF	TGCGCCAGCAGCCAGGCGGACAGGCCCAATGAGCAGTTCTTC
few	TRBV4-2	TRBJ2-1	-	CASSQDWDANEQFF	TGTGCCAGCAGCCAAGATTGGGACGCAAATGAGCAGTTCTTC
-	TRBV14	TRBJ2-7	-	CASSQGATSYEQYF	TGTGCCAGCAGCCAAGGGGCCACTTCCTACGAGCAGTACTTC
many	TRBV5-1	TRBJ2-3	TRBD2	CASSLLAGGSTDTQYF	TGTGCCAGCAGCTTATTGGCGGGGGGAAGCACAGATACGCAGTATTTT
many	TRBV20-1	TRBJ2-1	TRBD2	CSARELATPYNEQFF	TGCAGTGCTAGGGAACTAGCGACGCCTTACAATGAGCAGTTCTTC
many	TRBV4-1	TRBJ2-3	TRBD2	CASSQVPASGGRDTQYF	TGCGCCAGCAGCCAAGTTCCGGCTAGCGGGGGGAGAGATACGCAGTATTTT
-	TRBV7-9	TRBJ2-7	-	CAGSLSPYEQYF	TGTGCCGGCAGCTTAAGTCCCTACGAGCAGTACTTC
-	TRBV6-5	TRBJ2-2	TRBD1	CASSLDQGANGELFF	TGTGCCAGCAGTCTAGATCAGGGGGCAAACGGGGAGCTGTTTTTT
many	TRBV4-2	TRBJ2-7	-	CASSQEALGAYEQYF	TGTGCCAGCAGCCAAGAGGCGCTCGGGGCTTACGAGCAGTACTTC
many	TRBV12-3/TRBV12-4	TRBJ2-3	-	CASSGRDRETDTQYF	TGTGCCAGCAGTGGGCGGGACAGAGAAACAGATACGCAGTATTTT
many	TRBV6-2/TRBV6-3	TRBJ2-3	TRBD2	CASSYSTSGGSTDTQYF	TGTGCCAGCAGTTACTCGACTAGCGGGGGAAGCACAGATACGCAGTATTTT
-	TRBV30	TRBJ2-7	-	CAWGNSLSSYEQYF	TGTGCCTGGGGGAACAGTTTAAGCTCCTACGAGCAGTACTTC
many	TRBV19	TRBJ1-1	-	CASSMSDEAFF	TGTGCCAGTAGTATGTCAGATGAAGCTTTCTTT
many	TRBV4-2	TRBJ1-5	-	CASSQQGSGQPQHF	TGTGCCAGCAGCCAACAGGGGTCGGGTCAGCCCCAGCATTTT
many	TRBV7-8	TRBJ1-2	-	CASSLGRGGEIHYGYTF	TGTGCCAGCAGCTTAGGCCGTGGGGGGGAAATTCACTATGGCTACACCTTC
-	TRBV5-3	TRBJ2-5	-	CASSLGNQDTQYF	TGTGCCAGCTCTCTTGGTAACCAAGACACCCAGTACTTT
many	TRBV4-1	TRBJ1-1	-	CASSQEVGAGTEAFF	TGCGCCAGCAGCCAAGAGGTAGGGGCGGGCACTGAAGCTTTCTTT
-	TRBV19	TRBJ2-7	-	CASSFYPGYEQYF	TGTGCCAGTAGTTTTTACCCGGGCTACGAGCAGTACTTC
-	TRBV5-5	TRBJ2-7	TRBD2	CASSPPSGGTYEQYF	TGTGCCAGCAGTCCGCCAAGCGGGGGGACGTACGAGCAGTACTTC
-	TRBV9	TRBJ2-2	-	CASREDQNAGELFF	TGTGCCAGCAGAGAGGACCAGAACGCCGGGGAGCTGTTTTTT
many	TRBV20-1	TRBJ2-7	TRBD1	CSATTGTYEQYF	TGCAGTGCCACGACAGGGACCTACGAGCAGTACTTC
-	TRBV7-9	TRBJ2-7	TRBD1	CASSPARDRGPASYEQYF	TGTGCCAGCAGCCCAGCCCGGGACAGGGGGCCCGCTTCCTACGAGCAGTACTTC
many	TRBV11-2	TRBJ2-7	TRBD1	CASSSGRGLIYEQYF	TGTGCCAGCAGCTCCGGCAGGGGGCTTATCTACGAGCAGTACTTC
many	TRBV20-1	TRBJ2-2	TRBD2	CSAIGGAGTGELFF	TGCAGTGCTATCGGGGGGGCGGGCACCGGGGAGCTGTTTTTT
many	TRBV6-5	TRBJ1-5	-	CASSYDLNQPQHF	TGTGCCAGCAGTTACGACCTCAATCAGCCCCAGCATTTT
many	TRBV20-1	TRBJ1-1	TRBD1	CSAGQGVAYTEAFF	TGCAGTGCTGGGCAGGGGGTGGCGTACACTGAAGCTTTCTTT
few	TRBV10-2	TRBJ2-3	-	CATSGPSSTDTQYF	TGCGCCACCTCGGGACCATCTAGCACAGATACGCAGTATTTT